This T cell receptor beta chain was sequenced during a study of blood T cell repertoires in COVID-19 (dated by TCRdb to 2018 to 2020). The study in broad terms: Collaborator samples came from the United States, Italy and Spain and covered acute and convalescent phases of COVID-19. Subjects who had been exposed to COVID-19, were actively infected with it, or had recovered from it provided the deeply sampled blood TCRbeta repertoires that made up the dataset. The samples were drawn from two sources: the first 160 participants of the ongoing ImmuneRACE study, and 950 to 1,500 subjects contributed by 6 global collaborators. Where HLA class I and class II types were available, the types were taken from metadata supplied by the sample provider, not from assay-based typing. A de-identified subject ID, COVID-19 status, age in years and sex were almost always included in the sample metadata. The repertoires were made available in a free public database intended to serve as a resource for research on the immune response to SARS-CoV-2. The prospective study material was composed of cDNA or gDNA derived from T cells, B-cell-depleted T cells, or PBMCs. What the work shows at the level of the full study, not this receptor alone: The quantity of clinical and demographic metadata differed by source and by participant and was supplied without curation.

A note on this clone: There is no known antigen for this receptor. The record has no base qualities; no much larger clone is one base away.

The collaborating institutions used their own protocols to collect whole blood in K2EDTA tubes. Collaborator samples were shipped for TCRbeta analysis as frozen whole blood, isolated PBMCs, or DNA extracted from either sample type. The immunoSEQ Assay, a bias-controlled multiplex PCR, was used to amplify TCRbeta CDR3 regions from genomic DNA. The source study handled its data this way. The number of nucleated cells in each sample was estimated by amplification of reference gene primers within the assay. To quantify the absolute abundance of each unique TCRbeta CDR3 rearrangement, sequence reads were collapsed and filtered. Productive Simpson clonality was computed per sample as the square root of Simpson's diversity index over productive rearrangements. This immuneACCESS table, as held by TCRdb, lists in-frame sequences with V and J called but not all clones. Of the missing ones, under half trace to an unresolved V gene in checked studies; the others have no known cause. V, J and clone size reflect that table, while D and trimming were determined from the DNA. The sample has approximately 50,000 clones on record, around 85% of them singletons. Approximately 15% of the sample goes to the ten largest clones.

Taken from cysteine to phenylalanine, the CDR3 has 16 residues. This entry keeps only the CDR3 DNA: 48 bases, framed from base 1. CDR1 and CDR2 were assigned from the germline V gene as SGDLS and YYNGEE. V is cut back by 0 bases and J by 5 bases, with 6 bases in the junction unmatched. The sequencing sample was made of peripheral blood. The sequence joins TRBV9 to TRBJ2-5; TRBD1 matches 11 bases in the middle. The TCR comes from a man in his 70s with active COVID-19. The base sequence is TGTGCCAGCAGCGTAGGTCTCAGGGACAGGGGGGAGACCCAGTACTTC. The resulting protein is CASSVGLRDRGETQYF.